One sample yielded the 5 T cell receptor beta chains listed below, sequenced in a study of Ad26.COV2.S vaccination and SARS-CoV-2 variants. As for treatment: about 20 received Ad26.COV2.S at low or high dose, single or two shots; 5 received placebo; per-sample allocation not given. The samples date from day 63 after the first vaccine or placebo injection. This table comes from immunoSEQ multiplex PCR, and its TCRdb copy is limited to in-frame clones, with some not included. This table has hundreds of thousands of clones, around 89% appearing once. Sequencing used peripheral blood, obtained in a trial of Ad26.COV2.S vaccine versus placebo. These receptors came from a person between 18 and 65 years old who received the Ad26.COV2.S COVID-19 vaccine or a placebo.

The CDR3: CASSLDLWNTEAFF. CDR3 nucleotides: TGTGCCAGCAGCTTAGACTTGTGGAACACTGAAGCTTTCTTT. The rearrangement uses TRBV7-2 and TRBJ1-1, with D uncertain. Looked up from germline, CDR1 is SGHTA and CDR2 is FQGNSA. Trimming took off 1 base at V and 1 base at J, with 7 bases between the two ends. The CDR3 spans 14 residues.

The chain is built from TRBV10-3 and TRBJ1-1; 8 nucleotides agree with TRBD1. The CDR3 totals 16 residues. Germline V gives CDR1 ENHRY, CDR2 SYGVKD. The trim removed 2 bases at V and 0 bases at J, leaving 5 bases unmatched. The CDR3 sequence: CAISEAGGRMNTEAFF. The CDR3 region has the DNA TGTGCCATCAGTGAGGCAGGGGGCCGGATGAACACTGAAGCTTTCTTT.

The genes are TRBV6-2 or TRBV6-3 and TRBJ1-5, with 8 bases fitting TRBD1. Trimming at V came to 5 bases and at J to 4 bases, leaving 4 bases not matched to a gene. Germline V gene lookup returns CDR1 MNHEY and CDR2 SVGEGT. The CDR3 is made up of 14 amino acids. This chain's CDR3 is CASSTGGENQPQHF. CDR3 nucleotide sequence: TGTGCCAGCAGTACAGGGGGTGAGAATCAGCCCCAGCATTTT.

The genes are TRBV4-2 and TRBJ2-2; no definite D call. The CDR3 has 18 amino acids. V was trimmed by 0 bases and J by 4 bases, leaving 18 bases between them. Germline assignment: CDR1 LGHNA and CDR2 YNFKEQ. The CDR3 region has the DNA TGTGCCAGCAGCCAAGACCTACACGGGCCTCACCGCACCGGGGAGCTGTTTTTT. It is translated as CASSQDLHGPHRTGELFF.

The chain combines TRBV25-1 with TRBJ1-5, with a possible D match to TRBD1 (6 bases). The CDR3 runs to 14 residues. The V and J ends lost 0 bases and 5 bases respectively, with 8 bases between them. Germline loops: CDR1 MGHDK, CDR2 SYGVNS. The CDR3 reads CASSEYSGDQPQHF. The DNA of the CDR3 is TGTGCCAGCAGTGAATACTCAGGGGATCAGCCCCAGCATTTT.